This T cell receptor beta chain was captured by sequencing in a study of T cells in Graves' hyperthyroidism and ophthalmopathy. RNA transcripts served as the template for amplifying TCR beta CDR3 regions. Researchers ran a first-round RT-PCR on the TCR CDR3 using the HTBI primer set. MiXCR, run by TCRdb on the multiplex PCR reads, gives a single entry per CDR3 protein. Seen here are fewer than 750,000 distinct CDR3 sequences, roughly 46% observed once, and the top ten hold around 8%. Comment on this clonotype: Its target is not known.

The study excluded patients with uncontrolled infection, other autoimmune disease, pregnancy or lactation. Each diagnosis drew on symptoms, thyroxine, TRAb, thyroid ultrasound and orbital computed tomography findings. General observations from the study: Using 13 V-J features, a model discriminated ophthalmopathy from stable hyperthyroidism. The model anticipated ophthalmopathy a median about six months pre-onset.

The CDR3 contains 17 residues. Germline V lookup: CDR1 SGHNT, CDR2 YYREEE (reference sequence). V shed 4 bases and J shed 6 bases, with 25 bases lying between them. What was sequenced was peripheral blood or thyroid tissue (not recorded which). This sequence originates from a woman aged 18-30 years with Graves' hyperthyroidism. J is TRBJ1-2 and V is TRBV5-4; D remains ambiguous. The CDR3 DNA reads TGTGCCAGCAGCCTAGGACTAGCGGGATCAGATGAGCATGGCTACACCTTC. Its translation is CASSLGLAGSDEHGYTF.